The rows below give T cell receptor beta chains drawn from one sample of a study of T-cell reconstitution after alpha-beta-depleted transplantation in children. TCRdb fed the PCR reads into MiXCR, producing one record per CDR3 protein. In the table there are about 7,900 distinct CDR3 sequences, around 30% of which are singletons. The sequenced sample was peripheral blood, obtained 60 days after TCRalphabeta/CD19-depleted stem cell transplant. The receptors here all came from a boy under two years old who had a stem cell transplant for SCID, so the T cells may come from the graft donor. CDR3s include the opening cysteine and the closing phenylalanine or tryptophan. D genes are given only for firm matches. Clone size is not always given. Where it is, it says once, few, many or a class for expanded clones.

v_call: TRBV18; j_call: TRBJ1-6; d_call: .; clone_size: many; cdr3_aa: CASSPTEDNSPLHF; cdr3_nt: TGTGCCAGCTCACCTACAGAGGATAATTCACCCCTCCACTTT
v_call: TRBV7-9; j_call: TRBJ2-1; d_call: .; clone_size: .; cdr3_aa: CASSFPEDEQFF; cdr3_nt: TGTGCCAGCAGCTTCCCGGAGGATGAGCAGTTCTTC
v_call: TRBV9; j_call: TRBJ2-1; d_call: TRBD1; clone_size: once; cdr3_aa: CASSVGTGIYNEQFF; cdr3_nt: TGTGCCAGCAGCGTAGGGACAGGAATCTACAATGAGCAGTTCTTC
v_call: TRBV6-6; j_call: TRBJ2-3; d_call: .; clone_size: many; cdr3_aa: CASTYEGTQYF; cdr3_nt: TGTGCCAGCACCTACGAGGGTACGCAGTATTTT
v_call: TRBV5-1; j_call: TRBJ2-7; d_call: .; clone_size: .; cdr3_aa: CASSLLRGTSHYEQYF; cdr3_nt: TGCGCCAGCAGCTTGCTCCGAGGGACTTCCCACTACGAGCAGTACTTC
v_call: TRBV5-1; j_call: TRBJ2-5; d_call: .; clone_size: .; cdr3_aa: CASSSQSGNPETQYF; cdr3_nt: TGCGCCAGCAGCTCCCAGTCCGGGAACCCAGAGACCCAGTACTTC
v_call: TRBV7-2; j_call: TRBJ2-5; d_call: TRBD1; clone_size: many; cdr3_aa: CASSSRRQGARAETQYF; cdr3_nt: TGTGCCAGCAGCTCCAGACGACAGGGGGCGCGTGCAGAGACCCAGTACTTC
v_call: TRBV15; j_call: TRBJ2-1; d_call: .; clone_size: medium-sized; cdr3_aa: CATNSGTEYNEQFF; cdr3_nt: TGTGCCACCAACTCCGGGACGGAGTACAATGAGCAGTTCTTC
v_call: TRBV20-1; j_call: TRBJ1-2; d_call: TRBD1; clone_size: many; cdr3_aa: CSARDHRGPNYGYTF; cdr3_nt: TGCAGTGCTAGAGACCACAGGGGCCCAAACTATGGCTACACCTTC
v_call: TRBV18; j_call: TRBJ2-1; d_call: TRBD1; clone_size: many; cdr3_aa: CASSPGTGIWGVLSNEQFF; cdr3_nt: TGTGCCAGCTCCCCCGGGACAGGGATTTGGGGCGTTCTCTCTAATGAGCAGTTCTTC
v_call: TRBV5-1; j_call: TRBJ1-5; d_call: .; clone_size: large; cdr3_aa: CASSLATNQPQHF; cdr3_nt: TGCGCCAGCAGCTTGGCAACCAATCAGCCCCAGCATTTT
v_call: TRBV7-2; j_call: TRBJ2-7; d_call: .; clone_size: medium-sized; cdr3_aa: CASSLKPPWTSDSYEQYF; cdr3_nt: TGTGCCAGCAGCTTAAAGCCTCCGTGGACGTCCGACTCCTACGAGCAGTACTTC
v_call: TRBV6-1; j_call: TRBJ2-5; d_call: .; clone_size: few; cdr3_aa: CASSPRLPPGETQYF; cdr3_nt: TGTGCCAGCAGCCCCCGTTTACCTCCCGGGGAGACCCAGTACTTC
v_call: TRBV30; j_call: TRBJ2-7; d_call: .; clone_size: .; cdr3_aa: CAWSIPEQKNPYEQYF; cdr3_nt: TGTGCCTGGAGTATACCGGAACAAAAAAACCCCTACGAGCAGTACTTC
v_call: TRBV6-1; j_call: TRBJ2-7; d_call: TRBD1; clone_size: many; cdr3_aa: CASSSRDRVTYEQYF; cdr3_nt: TGTGCCAGCAGCTCCCGGGACAGGGTAACCTACGAGCAGTACTTC
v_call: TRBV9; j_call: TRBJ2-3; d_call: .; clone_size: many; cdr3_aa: CASSASPGSDTQYF; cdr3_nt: TGTGCCAGCAGCGCTAGTCCGGGCTCAGATACGCAGTATTTT
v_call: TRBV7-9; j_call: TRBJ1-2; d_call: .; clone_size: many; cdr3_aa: CASSWRYGYTF; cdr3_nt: TGTGCCAGCAGCTGGCGCTATGGCTACACCTTC
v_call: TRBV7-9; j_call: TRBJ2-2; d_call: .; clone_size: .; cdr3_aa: CASSLEGTGELFF; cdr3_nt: TGTGCCAGCAGCTTGGAAGGGACCGGGGAGCTGTTTTTT
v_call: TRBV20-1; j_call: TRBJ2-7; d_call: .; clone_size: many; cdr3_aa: CSARGRLSYEQYF; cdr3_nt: TGCAGTGCTAGGGGGCGGCTGTCCTACGAGCAGTACTTC
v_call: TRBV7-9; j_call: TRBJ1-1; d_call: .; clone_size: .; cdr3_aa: CASSPRWNTEAFF; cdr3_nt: TGTGCCAGCAGCCCCCGATGGAACACTGAAGCTTTCTTT
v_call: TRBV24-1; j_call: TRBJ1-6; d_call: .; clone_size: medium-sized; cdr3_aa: CATPSGASSYNSPLHF; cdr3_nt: TGTGCCACCCCGTCGGGGGCCAGCTCCTATAATTCACCCCTCCACTTT
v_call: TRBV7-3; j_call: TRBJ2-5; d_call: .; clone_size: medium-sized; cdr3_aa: CASSLTMDISETQYF; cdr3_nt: TGTGCCAGCAGCTTAACCATGGACATTTCCGAGACCCAGTACTTC
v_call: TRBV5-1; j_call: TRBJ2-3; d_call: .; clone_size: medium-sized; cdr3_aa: CASSLAGVGTDTQYF; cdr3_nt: TGCGCCAGCAGCTTGGCAGGGGTCGGCACAGATACGCAGTATTTT
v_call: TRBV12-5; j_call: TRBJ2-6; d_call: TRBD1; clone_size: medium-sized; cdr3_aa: CASGLGRDRGFGANVLTF; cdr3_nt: TGTGCTAGTGGTTTGGGGAGGGACAGGGGTTTTGGGGCCAACGTCCTGACTTTC
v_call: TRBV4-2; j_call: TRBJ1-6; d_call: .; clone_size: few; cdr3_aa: CAMGPGLAVRGSYNSPLHF; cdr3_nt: TGTGCCATGGGCCCCGGGCTGGCCGTGCGTGGCTCCTATAATTCACCCCTCCACTTT
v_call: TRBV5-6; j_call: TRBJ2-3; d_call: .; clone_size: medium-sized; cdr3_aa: CASSPGGLAADTQYF; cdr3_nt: TGTGCCAGCAGCCCCGGTGGGTTAGCCGCAGATACGCAGTATTTT
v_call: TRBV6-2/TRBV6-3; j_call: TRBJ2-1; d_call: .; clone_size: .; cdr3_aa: CASSRLDTQFF; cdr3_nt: TGTGCCAGCAGTCGACTAGACACGCAGTTCTTC
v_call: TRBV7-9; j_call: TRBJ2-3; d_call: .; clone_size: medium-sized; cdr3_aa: CASSVGGDTQYF; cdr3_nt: TGTGCCAGCAGCGTCGGGGGAGATACGCAGTATTTT
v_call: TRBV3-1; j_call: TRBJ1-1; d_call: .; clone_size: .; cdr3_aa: CASRPTVNTEAFF; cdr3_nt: TGTGCCAGCAGACCGACAGTGAACACTGAAGCTTTCTTT